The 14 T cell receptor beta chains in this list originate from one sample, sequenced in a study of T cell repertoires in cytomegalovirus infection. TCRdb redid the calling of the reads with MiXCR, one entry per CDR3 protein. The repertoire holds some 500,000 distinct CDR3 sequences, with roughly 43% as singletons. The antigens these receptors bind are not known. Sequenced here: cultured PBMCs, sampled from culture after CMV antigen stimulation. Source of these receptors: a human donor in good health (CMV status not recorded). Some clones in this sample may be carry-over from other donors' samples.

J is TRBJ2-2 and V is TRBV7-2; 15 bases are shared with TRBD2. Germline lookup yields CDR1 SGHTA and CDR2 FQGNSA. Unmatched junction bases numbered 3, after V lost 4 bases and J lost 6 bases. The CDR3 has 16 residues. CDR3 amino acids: CASSSRTSGGAGELFF. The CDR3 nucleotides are TGTGCCAGCAGCTCCAGGACTAGCGGGGGGGCCGGGGAGCTGTTTTTT.

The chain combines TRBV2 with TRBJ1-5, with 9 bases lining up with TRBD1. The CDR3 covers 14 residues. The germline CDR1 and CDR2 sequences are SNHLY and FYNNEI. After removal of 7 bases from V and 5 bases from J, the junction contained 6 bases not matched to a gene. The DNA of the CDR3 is TGTGCCAGCAACACAGGGGGCGCCGATCAGCCCCAGCATTTT. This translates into CASNTGGADQPQHF.

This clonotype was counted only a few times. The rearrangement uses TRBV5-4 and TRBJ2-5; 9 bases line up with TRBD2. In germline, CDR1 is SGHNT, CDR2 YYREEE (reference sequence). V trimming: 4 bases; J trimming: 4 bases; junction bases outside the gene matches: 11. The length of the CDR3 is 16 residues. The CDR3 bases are TGTGCCAGCAGCCCCCGGTTAGCGGGGGATGGAGAGACCCAGTACTTC. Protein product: CASSPRLAGDGETQYF.

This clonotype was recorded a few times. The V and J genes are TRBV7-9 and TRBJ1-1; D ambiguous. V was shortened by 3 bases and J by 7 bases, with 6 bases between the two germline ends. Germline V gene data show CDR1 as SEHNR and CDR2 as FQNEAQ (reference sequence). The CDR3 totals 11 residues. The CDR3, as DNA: TGTGCCAGCAGCTTGGCCGTTGAAGCTTTCTTT. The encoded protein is CASSLAVEAFF.

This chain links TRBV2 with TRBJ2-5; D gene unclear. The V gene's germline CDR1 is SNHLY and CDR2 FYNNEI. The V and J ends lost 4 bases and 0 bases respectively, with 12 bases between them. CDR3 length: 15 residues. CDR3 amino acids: CASSGGPLYQETQYF. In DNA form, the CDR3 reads TGTGCCAGCAGTGGCGGACCGCTGTACCAAGAGACCCAGTACTTC.

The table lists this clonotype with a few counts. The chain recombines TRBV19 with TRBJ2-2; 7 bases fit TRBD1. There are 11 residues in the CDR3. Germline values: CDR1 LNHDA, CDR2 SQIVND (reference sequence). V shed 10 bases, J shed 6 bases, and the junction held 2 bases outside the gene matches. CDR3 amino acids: CAIGQAGELFF. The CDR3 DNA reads TGTGCCATTGGACAGGCCGGGGAGCTGTTTTTT.

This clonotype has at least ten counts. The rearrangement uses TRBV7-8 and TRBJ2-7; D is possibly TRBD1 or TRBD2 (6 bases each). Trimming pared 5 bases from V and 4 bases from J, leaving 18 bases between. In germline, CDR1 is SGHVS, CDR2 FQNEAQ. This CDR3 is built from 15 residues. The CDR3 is CASSRGTSPGYEQYV. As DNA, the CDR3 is TGTGCCAGCAGCCGGGGGACATCTCCAGGGTACGAGCAGTACGTC.

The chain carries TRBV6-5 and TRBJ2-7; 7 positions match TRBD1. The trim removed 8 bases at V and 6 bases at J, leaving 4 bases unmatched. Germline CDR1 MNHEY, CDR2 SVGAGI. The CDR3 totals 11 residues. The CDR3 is CASGRTGEQYF. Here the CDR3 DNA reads TGTGCCAGCGGTAGGACAGGCGAGCAGTACTTC.

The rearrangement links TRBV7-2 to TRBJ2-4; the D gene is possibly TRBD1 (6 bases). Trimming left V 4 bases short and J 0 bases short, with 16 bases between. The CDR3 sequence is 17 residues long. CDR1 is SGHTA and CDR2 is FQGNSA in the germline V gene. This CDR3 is CASSSQWVQGAKNIQYF. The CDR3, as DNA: TGTGCCAGCAGCTCACAATGGGTACAGGGAGCCAAAAACATTCAGTACTTC.

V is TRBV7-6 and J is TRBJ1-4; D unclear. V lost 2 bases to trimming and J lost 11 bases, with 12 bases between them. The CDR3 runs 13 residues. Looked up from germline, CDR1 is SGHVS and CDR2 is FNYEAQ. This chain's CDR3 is CASSLSPGGKLFF. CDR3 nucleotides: TGTGCCAGCAGCTTAAGCCCAGGTGGGAAACTGTTTTTT.

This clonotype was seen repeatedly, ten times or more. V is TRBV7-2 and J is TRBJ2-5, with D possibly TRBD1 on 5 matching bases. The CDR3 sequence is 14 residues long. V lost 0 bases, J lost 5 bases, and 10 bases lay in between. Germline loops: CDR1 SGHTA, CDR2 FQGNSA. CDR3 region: CASSLAAGWETQYF. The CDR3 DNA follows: TGTGCCAGCAGCTTAGCGGCAGGGTGGGAGACCCAGTACTTC.

This CDR3 reads CASSPSADAEAFF. The CDR3, as DNA: TGTGCCAGCTCCCCCTCGGCGGACGCTGAAGCTTTCTTT. The genes are TRBV18 and TRBJ1-1; D not certain. The CDR3 runs to 13 residues. CDR1 and CDR2 from the germline V gene are KGHSH and LQKENI. The V end lost 6 bases, the J end lost 6 bases, and 14 bases lay between the germline ends.

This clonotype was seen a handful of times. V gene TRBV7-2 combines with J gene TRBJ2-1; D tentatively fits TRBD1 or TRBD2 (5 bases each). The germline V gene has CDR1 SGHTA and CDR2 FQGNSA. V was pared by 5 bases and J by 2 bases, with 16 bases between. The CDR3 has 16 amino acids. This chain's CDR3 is CASSLHPGPPYNEQFF. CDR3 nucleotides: TGTGCCAGCAGCCTACACCCGGGACCACCCTACAATGAGCAGTTCTTC.

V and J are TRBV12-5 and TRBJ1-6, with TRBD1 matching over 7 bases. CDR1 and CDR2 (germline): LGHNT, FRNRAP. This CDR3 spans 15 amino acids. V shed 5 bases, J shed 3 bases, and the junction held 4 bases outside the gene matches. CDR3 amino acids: CASGARQGYNSPLHF. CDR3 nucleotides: TGTGCTAGTGGTGCCCGACAGGGCTATAATTCACCCCTCCACTTT.